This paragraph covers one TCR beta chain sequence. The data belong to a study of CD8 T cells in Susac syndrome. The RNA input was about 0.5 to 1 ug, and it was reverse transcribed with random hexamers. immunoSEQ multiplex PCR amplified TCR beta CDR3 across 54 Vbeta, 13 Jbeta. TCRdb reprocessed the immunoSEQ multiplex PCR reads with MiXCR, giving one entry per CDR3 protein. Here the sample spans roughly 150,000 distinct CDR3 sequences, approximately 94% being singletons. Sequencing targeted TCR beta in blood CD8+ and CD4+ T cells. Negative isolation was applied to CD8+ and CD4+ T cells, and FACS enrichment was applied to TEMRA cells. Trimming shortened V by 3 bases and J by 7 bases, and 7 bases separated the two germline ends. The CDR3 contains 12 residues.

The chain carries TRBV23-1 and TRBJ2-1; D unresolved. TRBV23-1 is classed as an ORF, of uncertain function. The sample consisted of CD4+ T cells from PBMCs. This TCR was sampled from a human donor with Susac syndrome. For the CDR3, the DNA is TGCGCCAGCAGTCACCCCTTTAATGAGCAGTTCTTC. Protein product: CASSHPFNEQFF.